This T cell receptor (beta chain) was profiled in a study of T cells in localized non-small cell lung cancer (dated by TCRdb to about 2020). Some background on the complete study: T cell repertoires of 236 early-stage NSCLC patients were analyzed, with tumors being compared against uninvolved tumor-adjacent lungs. The cohort was made up of 200 to 250 treatment-naive NSCLC patients whose localized lung tumors had been resected. The mean age of the NSCLC patients was just over 65 years, with 120 to 150 men and around 99 women. Overall results and qualifications from the work: Because multi-region tumor sequencing was not done, intratumor heterogeneity could not be ruled out. The highest T cell clonality was observed in uninvolved tumor-adjacent lung, where clonality exceeded that of tumor, suggesting that antigenic responses were more focused in uninvolved tumor-adjacent lung. A median of roughly 58 of the top 100 tumor clones were detected in paired uninvolved adjacent lung, and 28 of these tumor clones were also found among the top 100 clones of the paired uninvolved adjacent lung. Higher blood T cell density associated with longer overall survival, while higher adjacent-lung clonality associated with shorter survival. Because the study design was exploratory, TCR variables were selected using unadjusted p-values without false-discovery rate correction.

The CDR3 starts with the cysteine, ends with the phenylalanine, and has 13 residues. CDR3 DNA is the only sequence kept; it has 39 bases, read in frame from the first base. CDR1 KGHSH and CDR2 LQKENI are derived from the germline V gene. V and J lose 3 bases and 5 bases, and a span of 8 bases separates them. Points on this clone: The antigen this receptor binds is unknown. No base qualities exist here, and no much larger clone lies one base off it.

At diagnosis, peripheral blood, uninvolved tumor-adjacent lung and tumor were collected and were preserved as a mix of fresh-frozen and FFPE material. For TCR repertoire profiling, blood samples were analyzed in the form of peripheral blood mononuclear cells. The immunoSEQ Assay was used to sequence TCR beta CDR3 regions from DNA. The original methods were these. To compute T cell density, TCR beta template counts were normalized to usable DNA, which was estimated by amplifying housekeeping genes. Richness was estimated with the preseqR package, extrapolating to 400,000 templates for PBMC samples and 120,000 templates for tissue samples. Clonality was calculated as one minus Pielou's evenness. To identify tissue-enriched TCRs, differential abundance testing was run on productive amino-acid clonotypes with a minimum total count of 5 and an alpha of 0.1. The Jaccard Index and the Morisita Overlap Index were used to measure how much the repertoires overlapped between compartments. TCR beta CDR3s were clustered by GLIPH together with public tetramer-defined viral CDR3s, and at least three viral sequences plus V-gene enrichment were required for viral motifs. As stored in TCRdb, this immuneACCESS dataset retains in-frame rearrangements with V and J assigned. A fraction of the clones does not appear; measured against another copy, unresolved V genes explain less than half of the discrepancy, and the remainder lacks a known reason. That table furnishes V, J and clone size, whereas the DNA furnished D and trimming. The sample includes over 15,000 clones, with about 85% observed a single time. Jointly, the top ten make up about 24% of the sample.

The material sequenced was peripheral blood, taken before any cancer treatment. The chain is assembled from TRBV18 and TRBJ1-5, with a tentative D gene TRBD1 over 5 matching bases. The sequence was collected from a male donor aged 60 or older with stage I lung adenocarcinoma. The DNA is as follows: TGTGCCAGCTCACCGGGACCGGATCAGCCCCAGCATTTT. It translates as CASSPGPDQPQHF.